This TCR beta chain was recovered during a study of T cells in localized non-small cell lung cancer. Study findings and constraints: Because only a single region of the tumor was sequenced, heterogeneity remains possible. Among blood samples, higher T cell density accompanied longer overall survival. Turning up in adjacent lung were a median approximately 58 of the top 100 tumor clones. Highest T cell clonality was seen in uninvolved adjacent lung, surpassing that measured in tumor.

Comments on this clone: The antigen remains undetermined.

Between the trimmed V and J ends, which lost 3 bases and 0 bases, there was a span of 3 bases. The CDR3 contains 12 residues. Germline V gene data show CDR1 as SEHNR and CDR2 as FQNEAQ (reference sequence). Produced via immunoSEQ multiplex PCR; TCRdb's table is partial and in-frame only. The sample consists of about 53,000 clones, approximately 83% of them appearing once. This TCR came from a man aged 40-75 years with stage III lung adenocarcinoma. The sequences come from peripheral blood mononuclear cells, collected before any cancer treatment. The gene calls are TRBV7-9 and TRBJ2-7; D is uncertain. This chain's CDR3 is CASSFSSYEQYF. Here the CDR3 DNA reads TGTGCCAGCAGCTTCAGCTCCTACGAGCAGTACTTC.